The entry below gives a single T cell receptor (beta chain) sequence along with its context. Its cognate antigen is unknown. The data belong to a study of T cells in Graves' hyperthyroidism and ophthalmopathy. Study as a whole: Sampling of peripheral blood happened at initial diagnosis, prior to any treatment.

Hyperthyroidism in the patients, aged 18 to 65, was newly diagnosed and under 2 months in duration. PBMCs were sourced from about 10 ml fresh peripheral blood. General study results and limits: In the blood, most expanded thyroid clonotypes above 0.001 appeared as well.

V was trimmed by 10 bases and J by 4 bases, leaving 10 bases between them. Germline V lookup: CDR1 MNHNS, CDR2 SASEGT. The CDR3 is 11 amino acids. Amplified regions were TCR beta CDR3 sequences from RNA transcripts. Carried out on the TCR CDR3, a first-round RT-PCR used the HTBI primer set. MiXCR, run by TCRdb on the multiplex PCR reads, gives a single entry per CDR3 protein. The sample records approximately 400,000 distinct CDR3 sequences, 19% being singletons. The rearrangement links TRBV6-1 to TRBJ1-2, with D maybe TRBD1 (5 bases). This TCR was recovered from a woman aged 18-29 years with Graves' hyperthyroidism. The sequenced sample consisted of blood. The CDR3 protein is CAIRQSYGYTF. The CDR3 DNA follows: TGTGCCATCAGACAGTCCTATGGCTACACCTTC.